This TCR beta chain is drawn from a study of cytomegalovirus exposure and HLA in healthy donors (TCRdb year 2017). A note on the overall study: An earlier analysis of 587 of the donors reported 276 Gb of sequence data and about 120 million unique TCR beta sequences obtained from about 200 million T cells. An early release that covered about 600 HLA-typed donors contained approximately 300 gigabases of sequencing data and 70 million to 100 million unique TCR sequences. Of the approximately 400 genotyped donors, about 84% fell in the genetic ancestry cluster associated with self-reported Caucasian donors. The study was designed to test whether signatures of past pathogen exposure could be identified by cataloging public T cell receptors. Using immunosequencing, the study profiled T cell repertoires from around 680 subjects and related those repertoires to cytomegalovirus serostatus. Along with the roughly 670-subject first cohort, a separate validation cohort of over 90 different subjects was used. High-throughput TCR immunosequencing, statistical association of individual TCRs with disease status, and machine learning were combined to predict cytomegalovirus infection status. To study patterns of TCR occurrence, a later analysis re-analyzed previously published TCR beta repertoires from around 660 donors and added high-resolution HLA genotyping. Rather than using new phenotypic data, the later analysis identified candidate immune exposures from TCR beta sequences and from how often those sequences occurred across donors. An earlier analysis of approximately 580 of the donors used high-throughput TCR beta sequencing to judge whether each TCR beta V gene segment behaved as functional or pseudogenic. Donor age, sex, ethnicity and CMV serostatus were compiled together with the repertoire data. A later genetic analysis took genome-wide SNP genotypes for about three fifths of the roughly 700 donors and used that subset as a discovery cohort. Every discovery cohort repertoire had been produced on one sequencing platform. HLA typing covered class I and class II loci at four-digit resolution. The number of donors typed differed by locus, with roughly 629-640 for A, B, C, DRB1 and DQB1, more than 500 for DQA1, about 610 for DPA1, and around 430 for DPB1. A handful of DR-DQ haplotypes were handled as single units for association and clustering because linkage in the cohort was strong. Across 398 genotyped donors of the cohort, an average of roughly 250,000 unique TCR beta nucleotide sequences per donor were sequenced, and 15% to 20% of those sequences were non-productive. The study at large found these results: A later analysis found that TCR association rates varied across HLA loci, with DRB1 alleles showing the most associated TCRs and HLA-C alleles the fewest. In the study, roughly 160 TCR beta chains were listed as associated with cytomegalovirus. Several of the top co-occurrence clusters appeared to be linked to parvovirus B19, influenza, CMV and Epstein-Barr virus, according to a later analysis. Across donors, most TCR sequences were observed very rarely, whereas some public TCRs were present in many individuals. Only TCR beta chains were sequenced in this cohort, and the absence of alpha or paired-chain data limited detectable features. It was suggested by the authors that the approach could potentially be generalized to other disease states and immunological phenotypes. The earlier analysis of about 600 of the donors excluded around 17 rarely observed V segments, including chromosome 9 orphons, because counts were too low. The sequencing pipeline was judged likely to have produced a cluster of highly shared sequence variants as a technical artifact. An earlier analysis of approximately 570 of the donors showed that most TCR beta V segments appeared in productive rearrangements either about 87% or about 30% of the time, which broadly matched IMGT annotations. Presence/absence analyses assumed roughly uniform sequencing depth across donors, an assumption that may not hold. Because HLA typing was unavailable for some donors at each locus, only the typed subset was used in association tests. Some IMGT-functional V segments, including TRBV6-2 and TRBV6-3, could not be told apart with the 87-base-pair reads, so those segments were excluded. Compared with the approximately 670-donor mean, donors in an Asian-associated ancestry cluster had fewer N-insertions in productive TCRs, according to a later genetic analysis. Compared with equally common non-associated chains, HLA-associated TCR beta chains in a later analysis were more clonally expanded and had lower generation probabilities. An association between a missense DCLRE1C variant and V-gene and J-gene trimming of TCR beta chains was found in a later genetic analysis and replicated in an independent cohort. A further reported finding was that TCR beta sequences accurately predicted the HLA-A and HLA-B alleles for most subjects in the first cohort. Correlated functional status among segregating V segments might reflect linkage disequilibrium, but an unknown experimental factor could not be ruled out. In a later analysis, some 17,000 TCR beta sequences were associated with specific HLA alleles at a false discovery rate of 0.05. Cytomegalovirus status was reported to be diagnosed by the classifier with high specificity and sensitivity in both the original and validation cohorts. For the cohort, immune exposure information was limited to CMV serostatus. According to a later analysis, most CMV-associated TCR beta chains appeared to be HLA-restricted, and the HLA associations seemed to be driven largely by CMV exposure. Assigning TCR associations to individual alleles was difficult when HLA alleles, especially DR and DQ, strongly co-occurred. In vitro tests confirmed that a few of the cytomegalovirus-associated TCR beta chains recognize cytomegalovirus antigens.

The cohort was made up of 500 to 800 healthy bone marrow donors. All cohort members were sampled while nominally healthy, although unrecorded immune exposures were likely present. The donor was CMV seropositive and was included in the group of 270 or so seropositive cohort members. Each donor provided a peripheral blood sample, and peripheral blood mononuclear cells were used for TCR beta sequencing. Genomic DNA extraction from the blood cell samples was performed with the Qiagen DNeasy Blood Extraction Kit. V gives up 1 base and J gives up 0 bases, and the segment between their germline ends measures 9 bases. The germline V gene supplies CDR1 MDHEN and CDR2 SYDVKM. Its CDR3 holds 15 amino acids, cysteine through phenylalanine. Only the CDR3 DNA stays, 45 bases, in frame from base 1. Libraries were built with the immunoSEQ multiplex PCR assay. For the multiplex PCR, a mixture combining 60 forward primers for TCR Vbeta segments and 13 reverse primers for TCR Jbeta segments was used. A multiplex PCR assay on genomic DNA amplified the CDR3 region of rearranged TCR beta genes. The amplified TCR beta libraries were sequenced on the Illumina HiSeq System as 87-base-pair reads. In the original analysis: In a later analysis, around 80 million unique TCR beta chains were counted across the approximately 620 repertoires, and some 10 million of these chains were shared by at least two donors. To remove PCR and sequencing errors, raw reads were error-corrected and collapsed into unique sequences using a nearest-neighbor algorithm that merged closely related sequences. To assign V, D and J gene segments, CDR3 sequences were aligned to IMGT reference sequences. Each retained sequence needed at least a six-nucleotide match to both a V gene segment and a J gene segment. Rearrangements were called productive when the CDR3 lacked stop codons and stayed in frame with V and J; all others were non-productive. Following IMGT convention, CDR3 was defined as the stretch from the second conserved V-encoded cysteine to the conserved J-encoded phenylalanine. The earlier analysis of about 530 of the donors excluded any sequence lacking an unambiguous match to a single V gene segment. In an earlier analysis of several hundred of the donors, a V segment was called functional when productive rearrangements were above 56.7%, and segregating when the standard deviation between donors exceeded 5%. A statistical classification framework was built for diagnosing cytomegalovirus status from the catalog of TCR beta chain sequences. A later analysis assigned V and J genes by comparing TCR nucleotide sequences with IMGT/GENE-DB human TR gene sequences. A later analysis assigned CDR3 sequences and most-parsimonious VDJ recombination scenarios with the TCRdist pipeline. A later analysis defined each TCR beta chain by its CDR3 amino acid sequence plus V-gene family, and excluded reads lacking a unique V-gene family. To address suspected cross-contamination and a sequencing artifact, a later analysis removed 592 highly shared, low-generation-probability nucleotide sequences. For each public chain, a later analysis derived a clonal expansion index from normalized ranks of inferred template counts within each repertoire. In a later analysis, generation probabilities were computed using a VDJ recombination model fitted to out-of-frame rearrangements, and the results were checked against IGoR. Hypergeometric tests were used in a later analysis to score TCR-TCR, TCR-HLA and TCR-CMV co-occurrence, with a repertoire-size bias correction applied to the TCR pairs. In a later analysis, false discovery rates were estimated by permuting HLA or CMV assignments 20 times. In a later analysis, co-occurring TCRs were grouped using DBSCAN, and TCRdist sequence similarity was added for clustering within HLA-allele-positive subsets. Repertoires with fewer than 30,000 or more than 120,000 public chains were left out of co-occurrence clustering, as were several repertoires with anomalous nucleotide sharing. TCRdb provides this immuneACCESS table in a form limited to in-frame rearrangements. Some clones are lacking; in checked studies, under half of them reflect an unresolved V gene, and why the rest are absent is not known. V and J calls and clone size are as listed in that table; D and trimming were resolved from the DNA. The table for this sample lists some 71,000 clones; about 71% of them were counted only once. Jointly, the top ten make up around 10% of the sample.

This clone was counted a single time. There is no known antigen for this receptor. No much larger clone is present one base from it, and per-base qualities are unavailable. The sample consisted of PBMCs. This TCR was sampled from a woman aged 45-65 years in good health and CMV-seropositive. The rearrangement joined TRBV28 to TRBJ1-1; the D gene assignment is ambiguous. The DNA sequence is TGTGCCAGCAGTTTATACCAGAAAATGAACACTGAAGCTTTCTTT. Translated, it reads CASSLYQKMNTEAFF.